This T cell receptor beta chain emerged from a study of cytomegalovirus exposure and HLA in healthy donors. Overall study: An early data release held approximately 85 million unique TCRs from HLA-typed donors.

The CDR3 is made up of 17 amino acids. The germline CDR1 and CDR2 sequences are LGHNA and YNFKEQ. V was clipped by 0 bases and J by 3 bases; unmatched bases: 8. 60 Vbeta and 13 Jbeta primers were used in PCR. Data came from immunoSEQ multiplex PCR; TCRdb stores just in-frame clones and leaves some out. The listing contains approximately 50,000 clones. Findings and caveats of the study: Later, an analysis found that common viral pathogens appeared to be linked with several of the most significant clusters. No immune exposure information besides CMV serostatus was available.

On this clone itself: Its antigen remains unknown.

The chain joins TRBV4-2 to TRBJ2-5, with TRBD2 matching over 9 bases. The sequenced sample was PBMCs. The clonotype comes from a man in his late teens or twenties in good health and CMV-seropositive. CDR3 DNA: TGTGCCAGCAGCCAAGATCCAGTGACTAGCGGAAAAGAGACCCAGTACTTC. Translated: CASSQDPVTSGKETQYF.